This passage covers 15 T cell receptor beta chains from one sample sequenced in a study of tissue T cells after allogeneic stem cell transplantation. This sample's time point: mouse harvest day 14 after allogeneic transplant. Tail vein injection delivered 10^7 T-cell-depleted bone marrow cells and 10^6 splenic CD5+ T cells. Sequenced by immunoSEQ multiplex PCR; TCRdb stores in-frame clones only, minus some. Counted here are roughly 6,000 clones, about half occurring once; the ten biggest clones make up less than 40%. Sample: gut tissue. The receptor set was obtained from a female BALB/c mouse given C57BL/6 T cells with graft-versus-host disease after an allogeneic hematopoietic cell transplant.

As for this clone: Gene and germline names: mouse. The read terminates 1 residue ahead of where the CDR3 ends, so the germline J gene completes it. The chain couples TRBV14 to TRBJ1-5, with 7 bases identical to TRBD1. This CDR3 region has 14 residues. V dropped 2 bases and J dropped 3; count of bases not matched to a gene: 2. Germline V gene lookup returns CDR1 SGHDT and CDR2 FRDEAV. CDR3 loop: CASSLGTVNQAPLF. The sequenced CDR3 bases are TGTGCCAGCAGTTTAGGGACAGTCAACCAGGCTCCGCTT.

Comments on this clone: Mouse germline and gene names are used. The DNA ends 1 residue before the CDR3 does, and the rest of the CDR3 is filled in from the germline J gene. The rearrangement uses TRBV13-1 and TRBJ2-7; tentatively, D is TRBD1 (5 bases). Germline CDR1 reads NSHNY; CDR2 reads SYGAGN. The CDR3 loop spans 14 amino acids. Trimming removed 0 bases at V and 0 bases at J, with 7 bases between. The CDR3 bases that were read are TGTGCCAGCAGTGATGCAGACAGCTCCTATGAACAGTAC. It codes for CASSDADSSYEQY. The full CDR3 is CASSDADSSYEQYF.

Points on this clone: Gene and germline names: mouse. The read falls 1 residue short of the CDR3 end, and the missing part is taken from the germline J gene. The rearrangement joins TRBV12-1 to TRBJ2-7; D ambiguous. CDR1 and CDR2 (germline): SGHSN, HYEKVE. This CDR3 has 12 amino acids. Trimming shortened V by 0 bases and J by 7 bases, and 9 bases separated the two germline ends. CDR3 residues: CASSLLGWEQYF. The CDR3 bases that were read are TGTGCCAGCTCTCTCTTGGGCTGGGAACAGTAC. Together with reference TRBV12-1 and TRBJ2-7, the CDR3 gives the full variable domain: DSGVVQSPRHIIKEKGGRSVLTCIPISGHSNVVWYQQTLGKELKFLIQHYEKVERDKGFLPSRFSVQQFDDYHSEMNMSALELEDSAMYFCASSLLGWEQYFGPGTRLTVL.

This clone was detected a few times. The germline and genes are mouse ones. The read halts 1 residue ahead of the CDR3 end, with the missing end drawn from the germline J gene. This chain joins TRBV12-1 and TRBJ2-2; D ambiguous. The V end was cut by 0 bases, the J end by 1 base, with 5 bases between. CDR1 and CDR2 (germline): SGHSN, HYEKVE. The CDR3 covers 14 residues. The CDR3 DNA, read in part, is TGTGCCAGCTCTCTCACGGGAAACACCGGGCAGCTCTAC. Translating gives CASSLTGNTGQLY. The full-length CDR3 reads as CASSLTGNTGQLYF.

Regarding this clone: The gene names here belong to mouse. The sequenced fragment ends 1 residue before the CDR3 boundary, so the rest is inferred from the germline J gene. This rearrangement joins TRBV26 to TRBJ2-5; possible D gene TRBD2, 5 bases. Germline CDR1 KGHPV, CDR2 FQNQEV (reference sequence). The CDR3 has 14 amino acids. V shed 6 bases and J shed 0 bases, with 10 bases lying between them. CDR3: CASSAGFNQDTQYF. Partial CDR3 DNA: TGTGCCAGCAGCGCTGGGTTTAACCAAGACACCCAGTAC.

Remarks on this clone: Germline and genes here are mouse. The CDR3 extends 1 residue past the end of the read, so its final part is completed from the germline J gene. The J gene is TRBJ2-3, the V gene TRBV26, with TRBD2 matching 8 bases. The V gene's germline CDR1 is KGHPV and CDR2 FQNQEV (reference sequence). CDR3 length equals 16 residues. V lost 2 bases and J lost 0; bases outside the gene matches: 4. CDR3: CASSLGGGVSAETLYF. CDR3 DNA (partial): TGTGCCAGCAGTCTGGGTGGGGGGGTGAGTGCAGAAACGCTGTAT.

Regarding this clone: Germline and genes here are mouse. Read coverage stops 1 residue before the CDR3 terminus; the germline J gene supplies the remainder. This chain links TRBV17 with TRBJ2-1, with 8 positions matching TRBD2. Germline loops: CDR1 MNHDT, CDR2 YYDKIL. V was clipped by 3 bases and J by 2 bases; unmatched bases: 3. This CDR3 region has 15 residues. CDR3 region: CASSRGGADYAEQFF. The DNA read from the CDR3 is TGTGCTAGCAGTAGGGGGGGGGCAGACTATGCTGAGCAGTTC.

Comment on this clone: Genes here carry mouse names. The sequence runs out 1 residue before the end of the CDR3; the remainder is reconstructed from the germline J gene. The gene calls are TRBV3 and TRBJ2-4, with 7 bases identical to TRBD2. Germline CDR1 and CDR2: SNHLY and FYNGKV (reference sequence). CDR3 length: 13 residues. With 6 bases clipped from V and 5 bases from J, the junction kept 5 bases outside the gene matches. The part of the CDR3 DNA that was read is TGTGCCAGCAGATCCGGGGGGGGAAACACCTTGTAC. Encoded protein: CASRSGGGNTLY. The full CDR3 protein is CASRSGGGNTLYF.

With respect to this clone: Here the gene names and germline are mouse. Sequencing ends 1 residue short of the CDR3 end; the germline J gene provides the rest. The chain has TRBV12-1 and TRBJ2-1, with 10 nucleotides matching TRBD1. J lost 0 bases, V lost 2 bases, and 0 bases had no gene match. The germline V gene has CDR1 SGHSN and CDR2 HYEKVE. This CDR3 spans 15 amino acids. CDR3 DNA, as far as it was read: TGTGCCAGCTCTCGACAGGGGGCTAACTATGCTGAGCAGTTC. This codes for CASSRQGANYAEQF. The complete CDR3 reads CASSRQGANYAEQFF.

This clone was detected only once. The listed genes are named as in mouse. The sequenced fragment ends 1 residue before the CDR3 boundary, so the rest is inferred from the germline J gene. The genes are TRBV12-2 and TRBJ1-3; 10 nucleotides agree with TRBD1. Trimming took 4 bases from V and 7 from J; bases not matched to a gene: 9. The CDR3 has 15 amino acids. Germline V gives CDR1 SGHLS, CDR2 HYDKME. CDR3 DNA (partial): TGTGCCAGCTCCCCTTTGGACAGGGGGAGGAATACGCTCTAT. It specifies CASSPLDRGRNTLY. The whole CDR3 is CASSPLDRGRNTLYF.

Only a few counts were recorded for this clone. The genes and germline here are from mouse. The sequenced fragment ends 1 residue before the CDR3 boundary, so the rest is inferred from the germline J gene. The chain links TRBV26 to TRBJ1-6; D is uncertain. TRBJ1-6 is an ORF, and what it does is uncertain. There are 14 residues in the CDR3. The germline V gene has CDR1 KGHPV and CDR2 FQNQEV (reference sequence). Trimming took off 2 bases at V and 1 base at J, with 3 bases between the two ends. The sequenced part of the CDR3 DNA is TGTGCCAGCAGTCTGCCCTCCTATAATTCGCCCCTCTAC. Its protein is CASSLPSYNSPLY. The entire CDR3 protein reads CASSLPSYNSPLYF.

As regards this clone: Gene and germline names: mouse. With the read ending 1 residue before the CDR3 end, the germline J gene is used to fill in that end. This rearrangement joins TRBV2 to TRBJ1-2, with D uncertain. The CDR3 is 13 residues long. Germline CDR1 LGHNA, CDR2 YSYQKL. With 0 bases removed from V and 2 bases from J, the gap between germline ends came to 4 bases. The covered CDR3 bases are TGTGCCAGCAGCCAAGAACAGAACTCCGACTACACC. Encoded protein: CASSQEQNSDYT. The complete CDR3 reads CASSQEQNSDYTF.

Details on this clone: Genes and germline come from the mouse. The DNA read from the CDR3 is TGTGCCAGCAGTGATGCACGCGGCAACTCCGACTACACC. It translates to CASSDARGNSDYT. The entire CDR3 is CASSDARGNSDYTF. The chain is built from TRBV13-1 and TRBJ1-2; D remains unclear. With the read ending 1 residue before the CDR3 end, the germline J gene is used to fill in that end. From germline, CDR1 is NSHNY and CDR2 SYGAGN. Trimming removed 0 bases at V and 2 bases at J, with 8 bases between. The CDR3 is made up of 14 amino acids.

Comment on this clone: The germline and genes are mouse ones. The CDR3 bases that were read are TGTGCCAGCAGCCAAGCCTCCGGGACAGGTCAAGACACCCAGTAC. It specifies CASSQASGTGQDTQY. The full CDR3 sequence reads CASSQASGTGQDTQYF. The V call is TRBV5, the J call TRBJ2-5; 8 bases map to TRBD1. Sequencing ends 1 residue short of the CDR3 end; the germline J gene provides the rest. V lost 1 base, J lost 3 bases, and 6 bases stayed unmatched. The CDR3 is 16 residues long. The germline V gene encodes CDR1 LGHNA and CDR2 YNLKQL (reference sequence).

This clone has a handful of counts. Gene names denote mouse genes. The DNA ends 1 residue before the CDR3 does, and the rest of the CDR3 is filled in from the germline J gene. The chain recombines TRBV31 with TRBJ2-7; 9 bases agree with TRBD2. Germline lookup yields CDR1 GKSSPN and CDR2 SITVG. CDR3 length equals 12 residues. V dropped 3 bases and J dropped 4; count of bases not matched to a gene: 1. CDR3 in amino acids: CAWRLGGYEQYF. The sequenced CDR3 bases are TGTGCCTGGAGACTGGGGGGATATGAACAGTAC.